The TCR beta chain under discussion was sequenced for a study of T cells in Graves' hyperthyroidism and ophthalmopathy. Germline assignment: CDR1 WSHSY and CDR2 SAAADI. V was shortened by 3 bases and J by 4 bases, with 3 bases between the two germline ends. The CDR3 is 12 amino acids. TCR beta CDR3 regions were amplified from RNA transcripts. Initially, a first-round RT-PCR of the TCR CDR3 employed the HTBI primer set. TCRdb fed the multiplex PCR reads into MiXCR, producing one record per CDR3 protein. The sample contains some 200,000 distinct CDR3 sequences, about a sixth of which appear only once. Sample: blood. The sequence came from a woman in her forties or fifties with Graves' hyperthyroidism. The V gene is TRBV10-2, the J gene TRBJ2-2, with D hard to call. The CDR3 DNA reads TGCGCCAGCAGTGATCCCACCGGGGAGCTGTTTTTT. Translation: CASSDPTGELFF.